The 11 T cell receptor beta chains listed next were all sequenced from one sample in a study of memory CD4+ T cells and cytomegalovirus serostatus. Data came from immunoSEQ multiplex PCR; TCRdb stores just in-frame clones and leaves some out. The top ten clones hold 0.6% to 0.95% of a sample with under 50,000 clones, roughly 78% of them seen once. The sort gate was single viable CD3+CD4+CD8-CD45RO+ cells for memory CD4+ T cells. Material: memory CD4+ T cells from blood. The receptors derive from an adult in good health and CMV-seronegative.

This chain's CDR3 is CASSGFQGTGVTDTQYF. The CDR3 bases are TGCGCCAGCAGTGGGTTTCAGGGGACAGGGGTCACAGATACGCAGTATTTT. This chain connects TRBV10-1 to TRBJ2-3; 10 nucleotides match TRBD1. V dropped 4 bases and J dropped 2; count of bases not matched to a gene: 9. The germline V gene encodes CDR1 WNHNN and CDR2 SYGVQD (reference sequence). The CDR3 spans 17 residues.

The rearrangement joins TRBV29-1 to TRBJ1-1, with 8 positions matching TRBD1. CDR1 is SQVTM and CDR2 is ANQGSEA in the germline V gene. The V segment lost 7 bases and the J segment 6 bases; nucleotides outside the gene matches: 7. The CDR3 totals 12 residues. The CDR3 DNA reads TGCAGCGCTTCTAACAGGGGGGCTGAAGCTTTCTTT. It yields the protein CSASNRGAEAFF. The full variable domain, completed using reference TRBV29-1 and TRBJ1-1, is SAVISQKPSRDICQRGTSLTIQCQVDSQVTMMFWYRQQPGQSLTLIATANQGSEATYESGFVIDKFPISRPNLTFSTLTVSNMSPEDSSIYLCSASNRGAEAFFGQGTRLTVV.

This clone occurred a few times. This chain connects TRBV30 to TRBJ1-1; the D is unclear. Germline CDR1 and CDR2: GTSNPN and SVGIG (reference sequence). The CDR3 runs to 11 residues. Trimming cost V 4 bases and J 10 bases, with 13 bases left between them. CDR3 bases: TGTGCCTGGAAATTAGAACTAAGAGCTTTCTTT. It translates to CAWKLELRAFF.

Concerning this clone: Other DNA variants within this sample encode the same CDR3. The rearrangement links TRBV27 to TRBJ1-2; the D is unclear. Germline lookup yields CDR1 MNHEY and CDR2 SMNVEV (reference sequence). The CDR3 has 13 amino acids. Trimming removed 2 bases at V and 8 bases at J, with 12 bases between. CDR3 loop: CASSLGSGRGYTF. The CDR3 DNA follows: TGTGCCAGCAGTTTAGGGTCCGGAAGAGGCTACACCTTC.

In its sample, this clone ranks as medium-sized (0.01 to 0.1%). The rearrangement joins TRBV18 to TRBJ1-2, with TRBD1 matching 9 bases. Losses at the gene ends were 3 bases for V and 7 bases for J; bases not matched to a gene: 0. The germline V gene has CDR1 KGHSH and CDR2 LQKENI. This CDR3 comprises 12 residues. The CDR3 reads CASSPDRGGYTF. DNA for the CDR3: TGTGCCAGCTCACCGGACAGGGGTGGCTACACCTTC.

This rearrangement joins TRBV7-2 to TRBJ1-5; TRBD1 might be the D (6 bases). The germline V and J ends were trimmed by 5 bases and 3 bases, with 17 bases remaining between them. The V gene's germline CDR1 is SGHTA and CDR2 FQGNSA. The CDR3 is made up of 16 amino acids. This CDR3 reads CASSPGAGENNQPQHF. Written as DNA, the CDR3 is TGTGCCAGCAGCCCTGGGGCAGGGGAGAACAATCAGCCCCAGCATTTT.

This clone showed up just once. The V call is TRBV10-3, the J call TRBJ2-3; possible D gene TRBD2, 7 bases. Trimming took off 8 bases at V and 3 bases at J, with 15 bases between the two ends. The germline gives CDR1 ENHRY, CDR2 SYGVKD. The CDR3 is 14 residues long. The CDR3 sequence is CAIRGAFTTDTQYF. Written as DNA, the CDR3 is TGTGCCATCCGGGGGGCTTTCACTACAGATACGCAGTATTTT.

This clone has just a few counts. The chain recombines TRBV7-9 with TRBJ2-1, with a weak D call TRBD2 (5 bases). In germline, CDR1 is SEHNR, CDR2 FQNEAQ (reference sequence). This CDR3 is built from 13 residues. The V end was cut by 6 bases, the J end by 9 bases, with 15 bases between. The CDR3 DNA is TGTGCCAGCAGTTATGCTCTGGGGAGTGAGCAGTTCTTC. Protein: CASSYALGSEQFF.

The chain links TRBV11-2 to TRBJ2-7, with TRBD2 matching over 9 bases. Germline V lookup: CDR1 SGHAT, CDR2 FQNNGV. With 1 base clipped from V and 6 bases from J, the junction kept 7 bases outside the gene matches. The CDR3 runs 15 residues. CDR3 in DNA: TGTGCCAGCAGCTTAGGTAGCGGGGGTAACTCCGAGCAGTACTTC. This translates into CASSLGSGGNSEQYF.

The V and J genes are TRBV6-5 and TRBJ1-5, with D possibly matching TRBD1 (6 bases). Germline lookup yields CDR1 MNHEY and CDR2 SVGAGI. The CDR3 extends over 14 amino acids. Trimming stripped 7 bases from V and 9 bases from J, with 19 bases between. The DNA of the CDR3 is TGTGCCAGCAACCAGGGACATTTGGTTGGGCCCCAGCATTTT. It yields the protein CASNQGHLVGPQHF.

This chain links TRBV30 with TRBJ2-5; D is perhaps TRBD1 (5 bases). Trimming left V 2 bases short and J 3 bases short, with 7 bases between. CDR3 length: 12 residues. CDR1 is GTSNPN, CDR2 SVGIG, per germline (reference sequence). CDR3 coding DNA: TGTGCCTGGAGTAGGGGTAAAGAGACCCAGTACTTC. Amino acid sequence: CAWSRGKETQYF.